Listed below are T cell receptor beta chains from one sample, sequenced in a study of cytomegalovirus exposure and HLA in healthy donors. Assay: immunoSEQ multiplex PCR; the TCRdb copy retains only in-frame clones and omits some. The sample contains 120,000 or so clones, about 81% of which appear only once. Sample: PBMCs. These receptors were obtained from a woman aged 45-59 years in good health and CMV-seropositive. CDR3s include the opening cysteine and the closing phenylalanine or tryptophan.

v_call cdr3_aa
TRBV14 CASSSLPGFLRNTIYF
TRBV2 CASSEIAEQYF
TRBV7-2 CASTKIRDYGYTF
TRBV2 CASRQARQETQYF
TRBV7-3 CASSLGRQAGELFF
TRBV7-9 CASSSRGAGEYNEQFF
TRBV19 CASSIGDRGREKLFF
TRBV19 CASTRWTSGSREQFF
TRBV25-1 CARPTQRENGYGYTF
TRBV5-1 CASSLWRGQGDEAFF
TRBV15 CATSRGRGSSYEQYF
TRBV2 CASSEEGGANNSPLHF
TRBV5-8 CASSGEGQGIYYGYTF
TRBV4-1 CASSQEDRGFHEQFF
TRBV12-5 CASGLVIAGGGDEQFF
TRBV18 CASSTGERGEQYF
TRBV7-2 CASSYASGSAPGELFF
TRBV5-1 CASSPPGSNEQFF
TRBV11-2 CASSLKTGAPTPYEQYF
TRBV11-3 CASSPEPRTSGGPYEQYF
TRBV6-1 CASLARGADTQYF
TRBV5-1 CASSPQGIDEQFF